One sample yielded the 30 T cell receptor beta chains listed below, sequenced in a study of blood T cell repertoires in COVID-19. Sequencing used immunoSEQ multiplex PCR; TCRdb keeps in-frame clones, though not all of them. The sample shows roughly 400,000 clones, approximately 92% of them seen only once. Material: PBMCs or T cells enriched from blood (not recorded which). The receptors come from a young man who had recovered from COVID-19.

The chain couples TRBV5-4 to TRBJ1-1, with 10 bases that match TRBD1. This CDR3 contains 16 residues. V lost 3 bases, J lost 1 base, and 6 bases stayed unmatched. Germline CDR1 and CDR2: SGHNT and YYREEE (reference sequence). Here the CDR3 reads CASSSTGGATNTEAFF. The CDR3 DNA reads as TGTGCCAGCAGCTCGACAGGGGGCGCAACGAACACTGAAGCTTTCTTT.

The chain uses TRBV7-2 and TRBJ2-3; 14 nucleotides align to TRBD2. The CDR3 is 17 residues long. Germline CDR1 and CDR2: SGHTA and FQGNSA. V was clipped by 3 bases and J by 2 bases; unmatched bases: 4. The CDR3 nucleotides are TGTGCCAGCAGCTTGTGGACTAGCGGGAGGTTCACAGATACGCAGTATTTT. It encodes CASSLWTSGRFTDTQYF.

This chain connects TRBV7-3 to TRBJ1-6; 8 nucleotides agree with TRBD1. The CDR3 is 16 residues long. Trimming at V came to 1 base and at J to 4 bases, leaving 3 bases not matched to a gene. Germline V gene data show CDR1 as SGHTA and CDR2 as FQGTGA. The CDR3 region has the DNA TGTGCCAGCAGCTTAAGGAGGACAGGGTATAATTCACCCCTCCACTTT. Its translation is CASSLRRTGYNSPLHF. The entire variable domain, with the rest obtained from reference TRBV7-3 and TRBJ1-6, is as follows: GAGVSQTPSNKVTEKGKYVELRCDPISGHTALYWYRQSLGQGPEFLIYFQGTGAADDSGLPNDRFFAVRPEGSVSTLKIQRTERGDSAVYLCASSLRRTGYNSPLHFGNGTRLTVT.

The genes are TRBV5-1 and TRBJ1-2, with D possibly matching TRBD1 (6 bases). The CDR3 extends over 13 amino acids. CDR1 is SGHRS, CDR2 YFSETQ, per germline. V was shortened by 0 bases and J by 4 bases, with 7 bases between the two germline ends. DNA of the CDR3: TGCGCCAGCAGCTTGGACAGGGCCTATGGCTACACCTTC. Translation gives CASSLDRAYGYTF.

On this clone: One end of the junction varies from germline; a read error may be responsible. This sequence joins TRBV19 and TRBJ1-1; D remains unclear. The CDR3 consists of 11 residues. Germline loops: CDR1 LNHDA, CDR2 SQIVND (reference sequence). The CDR3 coding sequence is TGTGCCATTTCGAATGTGACTGGAGCTTTCTTT. Translated, it gives CAISNVTGAFF.

The sample holds a few counts of this clone. V gene TRBV18 combines with J gene TRBJ2-1; 11 nucleotides line up with TRBD2. Germline trimming cut 6 bases from V and 5 bases from J; bases unmatched to any gene: 6. From germline, CDR1 is KGHSH and CDR2 LQKENI. CDR3 length: 15 residues. CDR3 in amino acids: CASSSGTSGHNEQFF. The CDR3 region has the DNA TGTGCCAGCTCCTCCGGGACTAGCGGTCACAATGAGCAGTTCTTC. Full variable domain (missing parts from reference TRBV18 and TRBJ2-1): NAGVMQNPRHLVRRRGQEARLRCSPMKGHSHVYWYRQLPEEGLKFMVYLQKENIIDESGMPKERFSAEFPKEGPSILRIQQVVRGDSAAYFCASSSGTSGHNEQFFGPGTRLTVL.

This clone has a single count. The chain links TRBV30 to TRBJ2-5; D is uncertain. Germline CDR1 GTSNPN, CDR2 SVGIG (reference sequence). Trimming took 5 bases from V and 2 from J, leaving 9 bases between them. This CDR3 has 12 residues. The chain's CDR3 is CAWLGLQETQYF. Here the CDR3 DNA reads TGTGCCTGGCTTGGGCTACAAGAGACCCAGTACTTC. Filled out from reference TRBV30 and TRBJ2-5, the complete variable domain reads SQTIHQWPATLVQPVGSPLSLECTVEGTSNPNLYWYRQAAGRGLQLLFYSVGIGQISSEVPQNLSASRPQDRQFILSSKKLLLSDSGFYLCAWLGLQETQYFGPGTRLLVL.

The gene calls are TRBV10-3 and TRBJ1-4; TRBD1 is a possible D gene (5 bases). The CDR3 runs to 14 residues. Germline V lookup: CDR1 ENHRY, CDR2 SYGVKD. Deletions cut 4 bases from V and 6 bases from J, with 12 bases between. CDR3 DNA: TGTGCCATCAGTGCGCAGGGTGGGGATGAAAAACTGTTTTTT. It specifies CAISAQGGDEKLFF.

V gene TRBV28 combines with J gene TRBJ1-1; D perhaps matches TRBD1 (5 bases). Germline V gene sequence: CDR1 MDHEN, CDR2 SYDVKM. The V gene lost 7 bases and the J gene lost 5 bases, with 14 bases spanning the gap. The CDR3 has 13 amino acids. The CDR3 region has the DNA TGTGCCAGCAAAGCCACAGGCTGGACTGAAGCTTTCTTT. Its protein product is CASKATGWTEAFF.

The genes are TRBV18 and TRBJ2-1; TRBD2 is a possible D gene (6 bases). V was pared by 6 bases and J by 9 bases, with 21 bases between. CDR1 is KGHSH and CDR2 is LQKENI in the germline V gene. The CDR3 totals 15 residues. CDR3 protein: CASSPTIAGRGEQFF. Written as DNA, the CDR3 is TGTGCCAGCTCCCCCACTATCGCGGGGCGGGGTGAGCAGTTCTTC.

The genes are TRBV4-1 and TRBJ2-7, with D uncertain. Trimming took 1 base from V and 0 from J, leaving 10 bases between them. The CDR3 is 15 residues long. Germline assignment: CDR1 MGHRA and CDR2 YSYEKL. CDR3 region: CASSQAGGSSYEQYF. CDR3 DNA: TGCGCCAGCAGCCAAGCTGGCGGAAGCTCCTACGAGCAGTACTTC.

The CDR3, as DNA: TGTGCCAGCAGCTCTACACAGACTAGCGGGAGTTTTAATGAGCAGTTCTTC. This codes for CASSSTQTSGSFNEQFF. The chain employs TRBV13 and TRBJ2-1; 12 bases are a match to TRBD2. CDR1 PRHDT and CDR2 FYEKMQ come from the germline V gene (reference sequence). With 4 bases clipped from V and 7 bases from J, the junction kept 11 bases outside the gene matches. The CDR3 extends over 17 amino acids.

The V gene is TRBV25-1, the J gene TRBJ1-2; no clear D. The CDR3 consists of 15 residues. V was pared by 0 bases and J by 4 bases, with 12 bases between. CDR1 is MGHDK, CDR2 SYGVNS, per germline. The CDR3, as DNA: TGTGCCAGCAGTGAATATAACGCGGGGTCCTATGGCTACACCTTC. Its protein is CASSEYNAGSYGYTF.

The genes are TRBV9 and TRBJ2-1; D possibly corresponds to TRBD2 (5 bases). Germline V gives CDR1 SGDLS, CDR2 YYNGEE. V lost 3 bases to trimming and J lost 1 base, with 14 bases between them. The CDR3 runs to 16 residues. CDR3 DNA sequence: TGTGCCAGCAGCGAACAGACTACCCTATCCTACAATGAGCAGTTCTTC. It yields the protein CASSEQTTLSYNEQFF.

The CDR3 nucleotides read TGTGCCTGGAGTGTACTTACAGATACGCAGTATTTT. Its protein is CAWSVLTDTQYF. The V and J genes are TRBV30 and TRBJ2-3; D unresolved. The CDR3 extends over 12 amino acids. Germline values: CDR1 GTSNPN, CDR2 SVGIG (reference sequence). V was trimmed by 0 bases and J by 3 bases, leaving 4 bases between them. The full variable domain, in which reference TRBV30 and TRBJ2-3 provide the parts outside the CDR3, is SQTIHQWPATLVQPVGSPLSLECTVEGTSNPNLYWYRQAAGRGLQLLFYSVGIGQISSEVPQNLSASRPQDRQFILSSKKLLLSDSGFYLCAWSVLTDTQYFGPGTRLTVL.

V gene TRBV5-1 combines with J gene TRBJ2-5, with 14 bases lining up with TRBD2. CDR3 length: 15 residues. The V gene end was trimmed by 4 bases and the J gene end by 9 bases; junction bases not matched to a gene: 8. Germline V gene data show CDR1 as SGHRS and CDR2 as YFSETQ. The DNA for the CDR3 is TGCGCCAGCAGCACGGGACTAGCGGGAGCCCAGGCCCAGTACTTC. It yields the protein CASSTGLAGAQAQYF.

This clone was seen just once. This chain connects TRBV2 to TRBJ1-1; D possibly corresponds to TRBD1 (5 bases). Germline V CDR1 and CDR2: SNHLY, FYNNEI. V lost 6 bases and J lost 5, with 16 bases in between. CDR3 length equals 14 residues. The CDR3 spells CASRRPGVLTEAFF. CDR3 sequence (DNA): TGTGCCAGCAGGAGGCCGGGGGTGTTAACTGAAGCTTTCTTT.

This clone was recorded only once. The V gene is TRBV2, the J gene TRBJ2-2; D gene ambiguous. This CDR3 has 13 amino acids. Looked up from germline, CDR1 is SNHLY and CDR2 is FYNNEI. Trimming shortened V by 6 bases and J by 5 bases, and 10 bases separated the two germline ends. CDR3 nucleotides: TGTGCCAGCAGGGTAGCCCCGACCGGGGAGCTGTTTTTT. Amino acid sequence: CASRVAPTGELFF.

The rearrangement joins TRBV12-3 or TRBV12-4 to TRBJ2-7; 8 bases align to TRBD2. The CDR3 has 13 residues. The junction had 4 bases not matched to a gene; V was cut back by 3 bases and J by 6 bases. CDR3 sequence: CASSFGLAAEQYF. In DNA, the CDR3 is TGTGCCAGCAGTTTTGGACTAGCCGCCGAGCAGTACTTC.

The chain combines TRBV27 with TRBJ2-7; 13 nucleotides line up with TRBD2. From germline, CDR1 is MNHEY and CDR2 SMNVEV (reference sequence). The CDR3 covers 16 residues. The ends lost 6 bases at V and 4 bases at J; junction bases unmatched: 9. CDR3 region: CASRAGLAGSRYEQYF. The DNA for the CDR3 is TGTGCCAGCAGAGCGGGACTAGCGGGGAGTCGTTACGAGCAGTACTTC.

The V call is TRBV7-9, the J call TRBJ1-1; 10 nucleotides align to TRBD1. Germline assignment: CDR1 SEHNR and CDR2 FQNEAQ (reference sequence). The trim removed 5 bases at V and 5 bases at J, leaving 11 bases unmatched. This CDR3 has 16 amino acids. CDR3 DNA sequence: TGTGCCAGCAGCCCCGACAGGGGGCCGGGGAGGACTGAAGCTTTCTTT. Its protein product is CASSPDRGPGRTEAFF.

The rearrangement joins TRBV5-1 to TRBJ2-1, with 13 bases that match TRBD2. The V segment lost 3 bases and the J segment 6 bases; nucleotides outside the gene matches: 3. From germline, CDR1 is SGHRS and CDR2 YFSETQ. The CDR3 covers 15 residues. CDR3 sequence reads: CASSSGLAGSNEQFF. The CDR3 DNA is TGCGCCAGCAGCTCGGGACTAGCGGGAAGCAATGAGCAGTTCTTC.

This rearrangement joins TRBV3-1 (or the pseudogene TRBV3-2) to TRBJ1-6; TRBD1 matches 8 bases. This CDR3 is built from 16 residues. The V gene end was trimmed by 4 bases and the J gene end by 8 bases; junction bases not matched to a gene: 10. The germline gives CDR1 LGHDT, CDR2 YNNKEL (reference sequence). CDR3 coding DNA: TGTGCCAGCAGCCTCGATTGGACAGGGAGAGATTCACCCCTCCACTTT. This encodes CASSLDWTGRDSPLHF.

This chain joins TRBV28 and TRBJ1-1, with TRBD1 matching 8 bases. The V and J ends lost 4 bases and 1 base, in that order; junction bases with no gene match: 11. This CDR3 is built from 17 residues. Germline assignment: CDR1 MDHEN and CDR2 SYDVKM. DNA for the CDR3: TGTGCCAGCAGTTCGGCCGGGACAGGAGGCTGGAACACTGAAGCTTTCTTT. Encoded protein: CASSSAGTGGWNTEAFF.

The sample holds one count of this clone. This chain connects TRBV28 to TRBJ1-5; tentatively, D is TRBD1 (6 bases). V was shortened by 9 bases and J by 11 bases, with 23 bases between the two germline ends. This CDR3 has 14 amino acids. Germline V gene lookup returns CDR1 MDHEN and CDR2 SYDVKM. The CDR3: CASSRGDRLSAQHF. DNA of the CDR3: TGTGCCAGTAGTAGGGGCGACAGGCTGAGTGCCCAGCATTTT.

The genes are TRBV5-6 and TRBJ2-7, with TRBD1 as a possible D gene (6 bases). The CDR3 runs to 14 residues. Germline loops: CDR1 SGHDT, CDR2 YYEEEE. V gave up 4 bases and J gave up 4 bases, with 15 bases separating them. As DNA, the CDR3 is TGTGCCAGCAGCCCGACAGGATGGGTGTACGAGCAGTACTTC. Translated, it gives CASSPTGWVYEQYF.

This chain links TRBV28 with TRBJ2-7; 7 bases are a match to TRBD1. Losses at the gene ends were 5 bases for V and 3 bases for J; bases not matched to a gene: 10. The CDR3 sequence is 15 residues long. The germline gives CDR1 MDHEN, CDR2 SYDVKM. The CDR3 DNA is TGTGCCAGCAGTATAACGACAGGGAAACGCTACGAGCAGTACTTC. It encodes CASSITTGKRYEQYF.

V usage is TRBV27 and J usage is TRBJ2-1; D is possibly TRBD2 (6 bases). V dropped 10 bases and J dropped 0 bases, with 16 bases sitting between them. This CDR3 region has 15 residues. Germline CDR1 is MNHEY and CDR2 is SMNVEV (reference sequence). In DNA, the CDR3 is TGTGCCACAACTCGGGCGGGGAACTCCTACAATGAGCAGTTCTTC. Amino acid sequence: CATTRAGNSYNEQFF.

The V and J genes are TRBV28 and TRBJ2-5; 9 bases are a match to TRBD2. Germline V CDR1 and CDR2: MDHEN, SYDVKM. This CDR3 has 14 residues. After removal of 6 bases from V and 5 bases from J, the junction contained 7 bases not matched to a gene. In nucleotides, the CDR3 is TGTGCCAGCAGCACGCGGCGGGAGGGGGAGACCCAGTACTTC. Translating it yields CASSTRREGETQYF.

The rearrangement joins TRBV5-5 to TRBJ1-2, with 7 bases fitting TRBD1. The CDR3 has 14 residues. CDR1 is SGHKS, CDR2 YYEKEE, per germline (reference sequence). V dropped 2 bases and J dropped 4; count of bases not matched to a gene: 5. DNA for the CDR3: TGTGCCAGCAGCTTCCAGGGGGTAGGCTATGGCTACACCTTC. Protein: CASSFQGVGYGYTF.